This note documents a single T cell receptor beta chain sequence. Its antigen is still unknown. The sample originates from a study of T cell repertoires in cytomegalovirus infection. Study-level information: CMV epitopes that were recently identified and HLA-C-restricted were used alongside well-studied HLA-B-restricted ones. TCR beta signatures that were public indicated CMV infection and matching HLA type.

Findings and limits, study-wide: Cumulative frequency (of public TCR beta family members) identified carriers of CMV plus the relevant HLA.

TCRdb analysed the reads with MiXCR anew, one entry per CDR3 protein. The sample lists approximately 70,000 distinct CDR3 sequences; around 20% were seen once. The germline V and J ends were trimmed by 1 base and 2 bases, with 6 bases remaining between them. Germline lookup yields CDR1 SGHVS and CDR2 FNYEAQ. The CDR3 covers 13 residues. The specimen was CD8+ T cells from cultured PBMCs, collected from culture after CMV antigen stimulation. The gene calls are TRBV7-6 and TRBJ2-7; no clear D. The receptor was isolated from a human donor in good health (CMV status not recorded). Some clones in this sample may be carry-over from other donors' samples. This chain's CDR3 is CASSLGKTYEQYF. The CDR3 region has the DNA TGTGCCAGCAGCTTAGGTAAAACCTACGAGCAGTACTTC. Variable domain in full (rest from reference TRBV7-6 and TRBJ2-7): GAGVSQSPRYKVTKRGQDVALRCDPISGHVSLYWYRQALGQGPEFLTYFNYEAQQDKSGLPNDRFSAERPEGSISTLTIQRTEQRDSAMYRCASSLGKTYEQYFGPGTRLTVT.